A selection of T cell receptor beta chains follows, all from one sample in a study of chemoradiotherapy in HPV16-positive cancers. Sequenced by immunoSEQ multiplex PCR; TCRdb stores in-frame clones only, minus some. The data show approximately 13,000 clones, with more than 65% seen just once and 2.2% held by the top ten. Specimen collection occurred from a patient who underwent chemoradiotherapy. Receptors originate from a human donor with HPV-associated anogenital cancer. CDR3s leave out the opening cysteine and the closing phenylalanine or tryptophan. Clone size appears in some rows only: once, few, many, or a class for an expanded clone.

v_call	clone_size	j_call	cdr3_length	cdr3_aa
TRBV4-2	once	TRBJ2-2	13	ASSQGVVSTGELF
TRBV7-9	NA	TRBJ1-3	10	ASSSGGNTIY
TRBV5-1	once	TRBJ1-5	11	ASSLDGNQPQH
TRBV19	NA	TRBJ2-7	12	ASSIRTSSYEQY
TRBV6-4	NA	TRBJ2-3	12	ASSESTGADTQY
TRBV30	NA	TRBJ2-5	13	AWSAISAHTLAQY
TRBV5-4	NA	TRBJ2-6	18	ASSLGGGGTGRGGANVLT
TRBV9	NA	TRBJ2-2	11	ASSVKRSGELF
TRBV6-6	NA	TRBJ2-1	14	ASSYLAGVTIVEQF
TRBV2	NA	TRBJ1-1	12	ASSRVDRNTEAF
TRBV9	NA	TRBJ1-1	13	ASSPRTNMNTEAF
TRBV7-3	few	TRBJ1-2	11	ASSRTGGISYT
TRBV4-1	NA	TRBJ2-7	11	ASSHSSHYEQY
TRBV18	NA	TRBJ2-7	12	ASSPARTGYEQY
TRBV18	once	TRBJ1-2	11	ASSPATNYGYT
TRBV7-9	once	TRBJ2-7	10	ASSLTSYEQY
TRBV5-1	NA	TRBJ2-3	15	ASSLTGGGAAADTQY
TRBV28	NA	TRBJ2-5	9	ASRAKETQY
TRBV30	NA	TRBJ1-1	11	ARESTGLTEAF
TRBV29-1	NA	TRBJ1-1	9	SVGLGTEAF
TRBV11-2	NA	TRBJ2-7	12	ASSPWTGGYEQY
TRBV7-9	NA	TRBJ1-2	12	ASRVGAGNYGYT
TRBV18	NA	TRBJ2-7	13	ASSPFGTDSYEQY
TRBV19	NA	TRBJ2-1	11	ASSLEDQGEQF
TRBV6-5	NA	TRBJ2-5	12	ASSTQQYQETQY
TRBV6-4	NA	TRBJ2-7	13	ASSDLVRESYEQY
TRBV2	once	TRBJ1-1	13	ASSEAPGRNTEAF
TRBV11-2	NA	TRBJ2-7	13	ASSFFGGAGPEQY
TRBV30	NA	TRBJ2-3	13	AWTRDGSSTDTQY
TRBV6-5	few	TRBJ2-1	12	ASSLFAGHSEQF
TRBV6-1	once	TRBJ2-1	10	ASSEVGNEQF
TRBV6-4	NA	TRBJ1-1	10	ASRGVNTEAF
TRBV19	once	TRBJ2-3	12	ASSPGLGTDTQY
TRBV12-5	NA	TRBJ1-2	11	ASGFGQGYGYT
TRBV5-5	NA	TRBJ2-5	14	ASSFEAGTRKETQY
TRBV20-1	once	TRBJ2-5	8	SASMETQY
TRBV25-1	NA	TRBJ2-7	11	ASSDWAGIEQY
TRBV6-1	NA	TRBJ2-2	13	ATKRGIGNTGELF